This is a list of T cell receptor beta chains from one sample in a study of blood T cell repertoires in COVID-19. Data came from immunoSEQ multiplex PCR; TCRdb stores just in-frame clones and leaves some out. The repertoire has 470,000 or so clones, approximately 85% of them found once; the top ten carry roughly 3.1%. Sample: peripheral blood. The source is a human donor in a cohort sampled during active COVID-19. Each CDR3 is given with its conserved first and last residue. A D gene is named only where the DNA matches it firmly. Expanded clones get a size class; other rows say once, few or many, or leave the size out.

D gene: TRBD2
clone size: -
V gene: TRBV6-2/TRBV6-3
J gene: TRBJ2-7
CDR3 protein: CASSLGLAASYEQYF
CDR3 DNA: TGTGCCAGCAGCTTGGGACTAGCGGCTTCCTACGAGCAGTACTTC

D gene: -
clone size: once
V gene: TRBV7-8
J gene: TRBJ2-7
CDR3 protein: CASSPRSPGGEQYF
CDR3 DNA: TGTGCCAGCAGCCCCAGATCCCCTGGTGGCGAGCAGTACTTC

D gene: TRBD2
clone size: -
V gene: TRBV6-5
J gene: TRBJ2-1
CDR3 protein: CASTPPRASGNEQFF
CDR3 DNA: TGTGCCAGCACCCCTCCCCGGGCTAGCGGCAATGAGCAGTTCTTC

D gene: TRBD2
clone size: once
V gene: TRBV6-1
J gene: TRBJ2-4
CDR3 protein: CASSESSGSPSNIQYF
CDR3 DNA: TGTGCCAGCAGTGAAAGCAGCGGGAGCCCATCGAACATTCAGTACTTC

D gene: -
clone size: -
V gene: TRBV27
J gene: TRBJ2-6
CDR3 protein: CASSLRGGGANVLTF
CDR3 DNA: TGTGCCAGCAGTTTACGGGGTGGTGGGGCCAACGTCCTGACTTTC

D gene: -
clone size: -
V gene: TRBV7-3
J gene: TRBJ1-2
CDR3 protein: CASSPRGGNYGYTF
CDR3 DNA: TGTGCCAGCAGCCCCCGGGGTGGTAACTATGGCTACACCTTC

D gene: -
clone size: few
V gene: TRBV7-2
J gene: TRBJ2-3
CDR3 protein: CASSLGQEPSTDTQYF
CDR3 DNA: TGTGCCAGCAGCTTAGGGCAGGAACCTAGCACAGATACGCAGTATTTT

D gene: TRBD1
clone size: few
V gene: TRBV5-1
J gene: TRBJ1-2
CDR3 protein: CASSPGQANPVHGYTF
CDR3 DNA: TGCGCCAGCAGCCCAGGACAGGCAAATCCCGTGCATGGCTACACCTTC

D gene: TRBD1
clone size: -
V gene: TRBV10-3
J gene: TRBJ1-5
CDR3 protein: CATNRGEGNQPQHF
CDR3 DNA: TGTGCCACCAACAGGGGAGAGGGCAATCAGCCCCAGCATTTT

D gene: -
clone size: -
V gene: TRBV7-6
J gene: TRBJ2-7
CDR3 protein: CASSPHLDSSYEQYF
CDR3 DNA: TGTGCCAGCAGCCCCCATCTAGATAGCTCCTACGAGCAGTACTTC

D gene: -
clone size: -
V gene: TRBV6-5
J gene: TRBJ2-7
CDR3 protein: CASMGGPPYEQYF
CDR3 DNA: TGTGCCAGCATGGGGGGACCCCCCTACGAGCAGTACTTC

D gene: -
clone size: -
V gene: TRBV30
J gene: TRBJ2-7
CDR3 protein: CAWSVGPAGNEQYF
CDR3 DNA: TGTGCCTGGAGTGTTGGTCCCGCAGGCAACGAGCAGTACTTC

D gene: -
clone size: once
V gene: TRBV19
J gene: TRBJ2-5
CDR3 protein: CASSILVRETQYF
CDR3 DNA: TGTGCCAGTAGTATTCTTGTGCGGGAGACCCAGTACTTC

D gene: TRBD2
clone size: -
V gene: TRBV19
J gene: TRBJ2-1
CDR3 protein: CASSGSGSSYNEQFF
CDR3 DNA: TGTGCCAGTAGTGGAAGCGGGAGCTCCTACAATGAGCAGTTCTTC

D gene: TRBD2
clone size: once
V gene: TRBV19
J gene: TRBJ2-1
CDR3 protein: CASSELAGVWGRYNEQFF
CDR3 DNA: TGTGCCAGTAGTGAGCTAGCGGGAGTTTGGGGGAGATACAATGAGCAGTTCTTC

D gene: TRBD1
clone size: -
V gene: TRBV6-5
J gene: TRBJ1-4
CDR3 protein: CASSSTGVATNEKLFF
CDR3 DNA: TGTGCCAGCAGTTCGACAGGGGTTGCAACTAATGAAAAACTGTTTTTT

D gene: TRBD1
clone size: -
V gene: TRBV7-9
J gene: TRBJ1-4
CDR3 protein: CASSPDRGGNEKLFF
CDR3 DNA: TGTGCCAGCAGCCCCGACAGGGGAGGTAATGAAAAACTGTTTTTT

D gene: TRBD1
clone size: -
V gene: TRBV7-8
J gene: TRBJ2-1
CDR3 protein: CASSPDRDLYNEQFF
CDR3 DNA: TGTGCCAGCAGCCCGGACAGGGACCTTTACAATGAGCAGTTCTTC

D gene: TRBD1
clone size: -
V gene: TRBV12-5
J gene: TRBJ1-5
CDR3 protein: CASGLVLGQGNQPQHF
CDR3 DNA: TGTGCTAGTGGTTTGGTACTTGGACAGGGGAATCAGCCCCAGCATTTT

D gene: -
clone size: once
V gene: TRBV28
J gene: TRBJ1-3
CDR3 protein: CASSLGQGHGNTIYF
CDR3 DNA: TGTGCCAGCAGTTTGGGGCAGGGGCACGGAAACACCATATATTTT

D gene: -
clone size: -
V gene: TRBV25-1
J gene: TRBJ2-7
CDR3 protein: CASSGVLYEQYF
CDR3 DNA: TGTGCCAGCAGCGGGGTATTGTACGAGCAGTACTTC

D gene: -
clone size: -
V gene: TRBV18
J gene: TRBJ1-6
CDR3 protein: CASSLTPTANSYNSPLHF
CDR3 DNA: TGTGCCAGCTCACTCACCCCGACAGCCAACTCCTATAATTCACCCCTCCACTTT

D gene: -
clone size: few
V gene: TRBV5-1
J gene: TRBJ1-3
CDR3 protein: CASSSQGNTIYF
CDR3 DNA: TGCGCCAGCAGCTCACAGGGAAACACCATATATTTT

D gene: TRBD1
clone size: -
V gene: TRBV5-4
J gene: TRBJ1-1
CDR3 protein: CASNLKVGTVNTEAFF
CDR3 DNA: TGTGCCAGCAACCTTAAGGTCGGGACAGTGAACACTGAAGCTTTCTTT

D gene: TRBD1
clone size: -
V gene: TRBV6-5
J gene: TRBJ2-5
CDR3 protein: CASSWDRGSQETQYF
CDR3 DNA: TGTGCCAGCAGTTGGGACAGGGGGTCCCAAGAGACCCAGTACTTC

D gene: TRBD2
clone size: -
V gene: TRBV18
J gene: TRBJ2-3
CDR3 protein: CASSPSSGMGTDTQYF
CDR3 DNA: TGTGCCAGCTCACCCTCTAGCGGGATGGGCACAGATACGCAGTATTTT

D gene: TRBD1
clone size: -
V gene: TRBV18
J gene: TRBJ2-7
CDR3 protein: CASSPGTELYEQYF
CDR3 DNA: TGTGCCAGCTCACCCGGGACAGAACTTTACGAGCAGTACTTC

D gene: -
clone size: -
V gene: TRBV7-9
J gene: TRBJ1-1
CDR3 protein: CASSLGSMNTEAFF
CDR3 DNA: TGTGCCAGCAGCTTAGGGTCTATGAACACTGAAGCTTTCTTT

D gene: TRBD2
clone size: -
V gene: TRBV7-9
J gene: TRBJ2-3
CDR3 protein: CASSLRLAGTLDTQYF
CDR3 DNA: TGTGCCAGCAGCTTAAGACTAGCGGGGACCTTAGATACGCAGTATTTT

D gene: -
clone size: few
V gene: TRBV12-1
J gene: TRBJ2-7
CDR3 protein: CASSLSPPGRSSYEQYF
CDR3 DNA: TGTGCCAGCAGCTTGAGCCCCCCCGGGAGGAGCTCCTACGAGCAGTACTTC

D gene: TRBD2
clone size: -
V gene: TRBV9
J gene: TRBJ2-1
CDR3 protein: CASSVEGTRGFEQFF
CDR3 DNA: TGTGCCAGCAGCGTAGAAGGGACTAGGGGATTTGAGCAGTTCTTC